A single sample gave rise to the 28 T cell receptor beta chains below, sequenced in a study of shared clonotypes between healthy human individuals. Some clones are missing from TCRdb's copy, which holds only in-frame ones; the method was immunoSEQ multiplex PCR. The repertoire consists of approximately 1.5 million clones, with approximately 98.5% occurring once and the leading ten covering approximately 0.4%. The sample was naive CD4+ T cells sorted from blood. The subset here: CD45RA+ positively selected. These receptors were collected from a man aged 25 to 40 in good health.

J is TRBJ2-7 and V is TRBV7-2; the D is unclear. CDR1 SGHTA and CDR2 FQGNSA come from the germline V gene. The CDR3 sequence is 14 residues long. Between the trimmed V and J ends, which lost 5 bases and 2 bases, there was a span of 13 bases. The CDR3 here is CASSLYPTTYEQYF. CDR3 bases: TGTGCCAGCAGCCTGTACCCCACGACCTACGAGCAGTACTTC. Complete variable domain (other parts from reference TRBV7-2 and TRBJ2-7): GAGVSQSPSNKVTEKGKDVELRCDPISGHTALYWYRQSLGQGLEFLIYFQGNSAPDKSGLPSDRFSAERTGGSVSTLTIQRTQQEDSAVYLCASSLYPTTYEQYFGPGTRLTVT.

The chain carries TRBV5-1 and TRBJ1-5, with D perhaps matching TRBD1 (6 bases). Germline CDR1 SGHRS, CDR2 YFSETQ. V was pared by 3 bases and J by 3 bases, with 7 bases between. This CDR3 is 13 amino acids long. As DNA, the CDR3 is TGCGCCAGCAGCTGGGACAACAATCAGCCCCAGCATTTT. This encodes CASSWDNNQPQHF. Combining the CDR3 with reference TRBV5-1 and TRBJ1-5 gives the whole variable domain KAGVTQTPRYLIKTRGQQVTLSCSPISGHRSVSWYQQTPGQGLQFLFEYFSETQRNKGNFPGRFSGRQFSNSRSEMNVSTLELGDSALYLCASSWDNNQPQHFGDGTRLSIL.

The rearrangement links TRBV5-4 to TRBJ2-5; 9 positions match TRBD2. The CDR3 covers 17 residues. Germline V gene data show CDR1 as SGHNT and CDR2 as YYREEE (reference sequence). V gave up 4 bases and J gave up 5 bases; unmatched junction bases: 15. CDR3 DNA: TGTGCCAGCAGCCTGCGGATCGGGACTAGCAGCGGGGAGACCCAGTACTTC. Its translation is CASSLRIGTSSGETQYF.

Written as DNA, the CDR3 is TGTGCCAGCGCTTCTAGCGGGCTAAATGAGCAGTTCTTC. Its protein product is CASASSGLNEQFF. This rearrangement joins TRBV27 to TRBJ2-1; 8 nucleotides line up with TRBD2. V dropped 8 bases and J dropped 7; count of bases not matched to a gene: 7. The V gene's germline CDR1 is MNHEY and CDR2 SMNVEV (reference sequence). The CDR3 spans 13 residues.

On this clone itself: The same CDR3 also results from other DNA sequences found in this sample. The genes are TRBV6-5 and TRBJ1-4, with 9 nucleotides matching TRBD1. The CDR3 sequence is 14 residues long. Germline V gene sequence: CDR1 MNHEY, CDR2 SVGAGI. J lost 8 bases, V lost 5 bases, and 6 bases had no gene match. Written as DNA, the CDR3 is TGTGCCAGCAGTCGGACAGGGGTGGGGGAAAAACTGTTTTTT. Its protein product is CASSRTGVGEKLFF.

This rearrangement joins TRBV5-1 to TRBJ2-5; 10 bases fit TRBD2. Trimming took 4 bases from V and 3 from J; bases not matched to a gene: 6. The CDR3 has 15 residues. Germline V gene sequence: CDR1 SGHRS, CDR2 YFSETQ. The CDR3 loop reads CASSGGTSEKETQYF. The CDR3 bases are TGCGCCAGCAGCGGGGGGACTAGCGAGAAAGAGACCCAGTACTTC.

Regarding this clone: One junction end does not reproduce the germline sequence, and a read error may be involved. The V and J genes are TRBV7-9 and TRBJ1-1; D unresolved. The CDR3 runs 8 residues. Germline loops: CDR1 SEHNR, CDR2 FQNEAQ (reference sequence). The CDR3 loop reads CATTQEHF. For the CDR3, the DNA is TGTGCCACAACACAAGAACACTTT.

The chain has TRBV9 and TRBJ1-5; D is uncertain. The CDR3 totals 15 residues. Germline values: CDR1 SGDLS, CDR2 YYNGEE. V was shortened by 0 bases and J by 9 bases, with 16 bases between the two germline ends. The CDR3: CASSVGSVSGGPQHF. In DNA, the CDR3 is TGTGCCAGCAGCGTAGGTTCGGTCAGCGGCGGGCCCCAGCATTTT.

The chain combines TRBV6-5 with TRBJ2-7, with D perhaps matching TRBD1 (6 bases). V was shortened by 5 bases and J by 2 bases, with 16 bases between the two germline ends. Germline-derived CDR1 and CDR2 are MNHEY and SVGAGI. The CDR3 covers 15 residues. The CDR3 is CASSPYQGPTYEQYF. In nucleotides, the CDR3 is TGTGCCAGCAGTCCTTATCAGGGGCCCACCTACGAGCAGTACTTC.

The chain is built from TRBV28 and TRBJ2-1; 8 bases align to TRBD1. Trimming at V came to 7 bases and at J to 3 bases, leaving 8 bases not matched to a gene. Germline values: CDR1 MDHEN, CDR2 SYDVKM. The CDR3 contains 15 residues. CDR3 sequence reads: CASTTGQEYYNEQFF. CDR3 nucleotide sequence: TGTGCCAGCACTACGGGACAGGAATACTACAATGAGCAGTTCTTC.

This clone was seen only once. The chain carries TRBV7-9 and TRBJ1-5, with D possibly matching TRBD1 (5 bases). Germline V gene data show CDR1 as SEHNR and CDR2 as FQNEAQ (reference sequence). Trimming pared 5 bases from V and 4 bases from J, leaving 9 bases between. This CDR3 has 13 amino acids. This CDR3 reads CASSAQGNQPQHF. The CDR3, as DNA: TGTGCCAGCAGCGCCCAGGGTAATCAGCCCCAGCATTTT. Filled out from reference TRBV7-9 and TRBJ1-5, the complete variable domain reads DTGVSQNPRHKITKRGQNVTFRCDPISEHNRLYWYRQTLGQGPEFLTYFQNEAQLEKSRLLSDRFSAERPKGSFSTLEIQRTEQGDSAMYLCASSAQGNQPQHFGDGTRLSIL.

The genes are TRBV9 and TRBJ2-1; 8 bases map to TRBD1. This CDR3 contains 14 residues. The V and J ends lost 4 bases and 7 bases, in that order; junction bases with no gene match: 7. CDR1 and CDR2 from the germline V gene are SGDLS and YYNGEE. The CDR3 region is CASSTWTGMNEQFF. Written as DNA, the CDR3 is TGTGCCAGCAGCACTTGGACAGGGATGAATGAGCAGTTCTTC.

V is TRBV2 and J is TRBJ1-1, with D possibly matching TRBD1 (6 bases). There are 12 residues in the CDR3. Germline CDR1 is SNHLY and CDR2 is FYNNEI. Deletions cut 6 bases from V and 6 bases from J, with 11 bases between. The CDR3 loop is CASRGQNSEAFF. The CDR3 coding sequence is TGTGCCAGCAGGGGACAAAATTCTGAAGCTTTCTTT.

The J gene is TRBJ2-3, the V gene TRBV15; a weak D match, TRBD1 (5 bases). The ends were cut back, 1 base at V and 2 bases at J, with 10 bases in the middle. The CDR3 extends over 15 amino acids. Germline CDR1 reads LNHNV; CDR2 reads YYDKDF (reference sequence). CDR3 residues: CATSRGGGNTDTQYF. CDR3 DNA sequence: TGTGCCACCAGCAGAGGGGGCGGAAACACAGATACGCAGTATTTT.

V is TRBV13 and J is TRBJ2-2; 10 positions match TRBD1. In germline, CDR1 is PRHDT, CDR2 FYEKMQ (reference sequence). The CDR3 has 15 amino acids. The trim removed 5 bases at V and 2 bases at J, leaving 2 bases unmatched. Here the CDR3 reads CASSRDRGNTGELFF. The CDR3 DNA sequence: TGTGCCAGCAGCAGGGACAGGGGAAACACCGGGGAGCTGTTTTTT.

With regard to this clone: Other DNA sequences in the same sample also yield this CDR3. The chain joins TRBV7-9 to TRBJ2-1; TRBD1 or TRBD2 may be the D gene (5 bases each). Germline CDR1 is SEHNR and CDR2 is FQNEAQ (reference sequence). The length of the CDR3 is 13 residues. V was clipped by 3 bases and J by 2 bases, with 5 bases between them. The CDR3: CASSLGAYNEQFF. The CDR3, as DNA: TGTGCCAGCAGCTTGGGGGCCTACAATGAGCAGTTCTTC.

The rearrangement links TRBV11-2 to TRBJ2-2, with D unresolved. The V end lost 3 bases, the J end lost 5 bases, and 7 bases lay between the germline ends. The CDR3 has 13 residues. The germline CDR1 and CDR2 sequences are SGHAT and FQNNGV. The DNA for the CDR3 is TGTGCCAGCAGCTTTCAAGGAACCGGGGAGCTGTTTTTT. Encoded protein: CASSFQGTGELFF.

This clone came up once. This sequence joins TRBV6-5 and TRBJ2-3, with no clear D. Between the trimmed V and J ends, which lost 6 bases and 3 bases, there was a span of 10 bases. Germline V gene lookup returns CDR1 MNHEY and CDR2 SVGAGI. CDR3 length: 13 amino acids. Written as DNA, the CDR3 is TGTGCCAGCAGCCACCCGGGTACAGATACGCAGTATTTT. Its translation is CASSHPGTDTQYF.

The genes are TRBV6-6 and TRBJ2-7, with 7 nucleotides matching TRBD1. The germline V gene encodes CDR1 MNHNY and CDR2 SVGAGI (reference sequence). Germline trimming cut 8 bases from V and 2 bases from J; bases unmatched to any gene: 12. The CDR3 has 15 amino acids. This CDR3 reads CASGRPDRQPYEQYF. In DNA, the CDR3 is TGTGCCAGCGGAAGACCGGACAGGCAACCCTACGAGCAGTACTTC.

The V call is TRBV11-2, the J call TRBJ2-1; D is unresolved. The CDR3 is made up of 14 amino acids. Looked up from germline, CDR1 is SGHAT and CDR2 is FQNNGV. V gave up 0 bases and J gave up 6 bases, with 9 bases separating them. The CDR3 nucleotides read TGTGCCAGCAGCTTAGATCGATGGGGCAATGAGCAGTTCTTC. Amino acids: CASSLDRWGNEQFF.

In DNA form, the CDR3 reads TGTGCCATCAGTGAGTCGAGAGGAGCTAACTATGGCTACACCTTC. Its protein product is CAISESRGANYGYTF. The V and J genes are TRBV10-3 and TRBJ1-2; D gene uncertain. CDR3 length: 15 residues. Germline loops: CDR1 ENHRY, CDR2 SYGVKD. V was cut by 0 bases and J by 0 bases, with 8 bases left in between.

The chain couples TRBV5-4 to TRBJ2-7; D could derive from TRBD1 or TRBD2 (5 bases each). Germline CDR1 is SGHNT and CDR2 is YYREEE (reference sequence). V lost 4 bases to trimming and J lost 3 bases, with 14 bases between them. The CDR3 is made up of 14 amino acids. DNA of the CDR3: TGTGCCAGCAGCCTATGGGACGAAGACTACGAGCAGTACTTC. It yields the protein CASSLWDEDYEQYF. Based on the CDR3 plus reference TRBV5-4 and TRBJ2-7, the full variable domain is ETGVTQSPTHLIKTRGQQVTLRCSSQSGHNTVSWYQQALGQGPQFIFQYYREEENGRGNFPPRFSGLQFPNYSSELNVNALELDDSALYLCASSLWDEDYEQYFGPGTRLTVT.

The CDR3: CASSKEGSEWGLAGLSEQFF. The CDR3 DNA reads as TGTGCCAGCAGCAAAGAAGGCAGCGAATGGGGACTAGCGGGATTGAGTGAGCAGTTCTTC. The chain recombines TRBV21-1 with TRBJ2-1; the tabulated D call, TRBD2, remains unverified against the DNA. TRBV21-1 has pseudogene status. CDR3 length: 20 residues.

Of note for this clone: The identical CDR3 is also encoded by other nucleotide sequences in the sample. The chain has TRBV18 and TRBJ1-2, with 7 positions matching TRBD1. V trimming: 3 bases; J trimming: 4 bases; junction bases outside the gene matches: 2. Germline V gene sequence: CDR1 KGHSH, CDR2 LQKENI. CDR3 length: 13 amino acids. CDR3 in DNA: TGTGCCAGCTCACCCGACAGGGTCTATGGCTACACCTTC. Translating gives CASSPDRVYGYTF. The entire variable domain, with the rest obtained from reference TRBV18 and TRBJ1-2, is as follows: NAGVMQNPRHLVRRRGQEARLRCSPMKGHSHVYWYRQLPEEGLKFMVYLQKENIIDESGMPKERFSAEFPKEGPSILRIQQVVRGDSAAYFCASSPDRVYGYTFGSGTRLTVV.

The gene calls are TRBV18 and TRBJ2-3; D uncertain. V lost 1 base and J lost 0, with 8 bases in between. This CDR3 region has 15 residues. CDR1 KGHSH and CDR2 LQKENI come from the germline V gene. CDR3 nucleotides: TGTGCCAGCTCACCACAACCAACTAGCACAGATACGCAGTATTTT. This codes for CASSPQPTSTDTQYF.

A word on this clone: The sample contains more than one DNA sequence encoding this CDR3. This CDR3 is CASSEAGYGYTF. For the CDR3, the DNA is TGTGCCAGCAGTGAAGCGGGGTATGGCTACACCTTC. The genes are TRBV6-1 and TRBJ1-2, with D hard to call. Trimming took off 0 bases at V and 5 bases at J, with 4 bases between the two ends. Germline-derived CDR1 and CDR2 are MNHNS and SASEGT. This CDR3 is 12 amino acids long.

The chain has TRBV11-3 and TRBJ2-7; 9 positions match TRBD1. The V segment lost 5 bases and the J segment 6 bases; nucleotides outside the gene matches: 11. This CDR3 contains 15 residues. Germline V gene lookup returns CDR1 SGHNT and CDR2 YENEEA. CDR3 nucleotides: TGTGCCAGCAGCGGTACCGGGACAGGGAGCGGCGAGCAGTACTTC. This encodes CASSGTGTGSGEQYF. Based on the CDR3 plus reference TRBV11-3 and TRBJ2-7, the full variable domain is EAGVVQSPRYKIIEKKQPVAFWCNPISGHNTLYWYLQNLGQGPELLIRYENEEAVDDSQLPKDRFSAERLKGVDSTLKIQPAELGDSAVYLCASSGTGTGSGEQYFGPGTRLTVT.

This clone has a single count. V gene TRBV9 combines with J gene TRBJ2-1; TRBD1 matches at 12 bases. This CDR3 comprises 17 residues. Germline CDR1 reads SGDLS; CDR2 reads YYNGEE. The ends lost 0 bases at V and 8 bases at J; junction bases unmatched: 9. DNA for the CDR3: TGTGCCAGCAGCGTAGCTAAGGGACAGGGGGCGATCTATGAGCAGTTCTTC. Translation gives CASSVAKGQGAIYEQFF.